Presented here are 28 T cell receptor beta chains from one specimen sequenced in a study of human T cells and chemical hapten exposure. Time point defined: pre-sensitization, week 0. Treatment: therapeutic diphenylcyclopropenone sensitization with weekly scalp DPC. The authors extracted total RNA from unfractionated whole blood. TCRdb fed the RACE reads into MiXCR, producing one record per CDR3 protein. Counted here are over 50,000 distinct CDR3 sequences, more than 9% occurring once; the ten biggest clones make up approximately 9.7%. This specimen was whole blood, taken in connection with sensitization to the hapten diphenylcyclopropenone (DPC). These receptors came from a woman younger than 45 with alopecia areata. Some clones in this sample may be carry-over from other donors' samples.

This clonotype appeared many times. J is TRBJ2-7 and V is TRBV4-2; the D gene is possibly TRBD1 (5 bases). V was clipped by 3 bases and J by 2 bases, with 8 bases between them. The CDR3 runs to 13 residues. Per germline, CDR1 LGHNA and CDR2 YNFKEQ. CDR3 loop: CASSHQGTYEQYF. In DNA, the CDR3 is TGTGCCAGCAGCCACCAGGGAACCTACGAGCAGTACTTC.

As concerns this clonotype: Given a much more abundant clone one base away, this may be a read error. The chain joins TRBV20-1 to TRBJ1-5; TRBD1 matches 9 bases. Per germline, CDR1 DFQATT and CDR2 SNEGSKA (reference sequence). V trimming: 0 bases; J trimming: 6 bases; junction bases outside the gene matches: 12. The CDR3 runs 17 residues. For the CDR3, the DNA is TGCAGTGCTAGAGATGGGGTCGACAGGGGGTGGGGTCAGCCCCAGCATTTT. Amino acids: CSARDGVDRGWGQPQHF.

This clonotype was observed a handful of times. A clone one base away is much larger, so this may be a read error. This chain uses TRBV12-3 or TRBV12-4 with TRBJ2-7; possible D gene TRBD2, 5 bases. The V and J ends lost 2 bases and 7 bases respectively, with 12 bases between them. CDR3 size: 13 residues. CDR3 protein: CASSLRGPREQYF. DNA of the CDR3: TGTGCCAGCAGTTTAAGAGGGCCGAGGGAGCAGTACTTC.

This chain connects TRBV19 to TRBJ1-4; D is perhaps TRBD1 (6 bases). This CDR3 spans 14 amino acids. Germline CDR1 LNHDA, CDR2 SQIVND (reference sequence). Trimming removed 8 bases at V and 7 bases at J, with 17 bases between. In DNA, the CDR3 is TGTGCCAGTGGAGCCGCGGGGGCCGGTGAAAAACTGTTTTTT. This sequence encodes CASGAAGAGEKLFF.

This chain uses TRBV15 with TRBJ1-5; weak D call: TRBD1 (5 bases). Looked up from germline, CDR1 is LNHNV and CDR2 is YYDKDF (reference sequence). There are 16 residues in the CDR3. V shed 1 base and J shed 2 bases, with 12 bases lying between them. The CDR3 protein is CATSRGVGEGNQPQHF. In DNA, the CDR3 is TGTGCCACCAGCAGAGGAGTGGGGGAGGGCAATCAGCCCCAGCATTTT.

The sample holds many counts of this clonotype. The V and J genes are TRBV20-1 and TRBJ1-5; D gene unclear. This CDR3 is 13 amino acids long. Germline values: CDR1 DFQATT, CDR2 SNEGSKA (reference sequence). Trimming took 0 bases from V and 9 from J, leaving 12 bases between them. The CDR3 region has the DNA TGCAGTGCTAGAGAAGGGCCCCTTTGGCCCCAGCATTTT. It codes for CSAREGPLWPQHF.

The rearrangement uses TRBV19 and TRBJ1-5; D gene unclear. With 2 bases removed from V and 4 bases from J, the gap between germline ends came to 6 bases. The CDR3 loop spans 13 amino acids. Germline CDR1 is LNHDA and CDR2 is SQIVND (reference sequence). The CDR3 is CASSIRENQPQHF. In DNA form, the CDR3 reads TGTGCCAGTAGTATACGGGAGAATCAGCCCCAGCATTTT.

The V and J genes are TRBV3-1 and TRBJ2-3; D is undetermined. Deletions cut 1 base from V and 2 bases from J, with 4 bases between. Looked up from germline, CDR1 is LGHDT and CDR2 is YNNKEL (reference sequence). The CDR3 loop spans 13 amino acids. CDR3 DNA sequence: TGTGCCAGCAGCCAAGGTTACACAGATACGCAGTATTTT. Its protein product is CASSQGYTDTQYF.

This clonotype was seen more than once but under ten times. The CDR3 is CASSLVQGNTGELFF. CDR3 DNA sequence: TGTGCCAGCAGCTTAGTCCAGGGGAACACCGGGGAGCTGTTTTTT. This rearrangement joins TRBV7-8 to TRBJ2-2; tentatively, D is TRBD1 (5 bases). Trimming took off 1 base at V and 1 base at J, with 7 bases between the two ends. The length of the CDR3 is 15 residues. The germline V gene has CDR1 SGHVS and CDR2 FQNEAQ.

V and J are TRBV20-1 and TRBJ1-2; 7 nucleotides match TRBD1. V trimming: 8 bases; J trimming: 8 bases; junction bases outside the gene matches: 11. Germline V lookup: CDR1 DFQATT, CDR2 SNEGSKA (reference sequence). The CDR3 is 12 amino acids. The CDR3 region is CSSTGATYGYTF. The CDR3 nucleotides are TGCAGTTCTACAGGGGCTACCTACGGCTACACCTTC.

This clonotype was counted ten times or more. The V gene is TRBV30, the J gene TRBJ2-2; D is undetermined. The CDR3 is 14 residues long. The germline CDR1 and CDR2 sequences are GTSNPN and SVGIG (reference sequence). Trimming stripped 0 bases from V and 4 bases from J, with 9 bases between. This CDR3 reads CAWSVLTGTGELFF. The CDR3 coding sequence is TGTGCCTGGAGTGTACTAACGGGCACCGGGGAGCTGTTTTTT.

V gene TRBV28 combines with J gene TRBJ1-1; 8 bases agree with TRBD1. V lost 1 base to trimming and J lost 10 bases; unmatched junction nucleotides: 5. Germline V gives CDR1 MDHEN, CDR2 SYDVKM. This CDR3 is built from 13 residues. The CDR3, as DNA: TGTGCCAGCAGTTTATCAGGGGGCGTGGGAGCTTTCTTT. Protein sequence: CASSLSGGVGAFF.

This clonotype was observed a handful of times. This chain uses TRBV4-2 with TRBJ1-2, with D possibly TRBD1 on 5 matching bases. V dropped 0 bases and J dropped 8 bases, with 16 bases sitting between them. CDR1 is LGHNA, CDR2 YNFKEQ, per germline. The CDR3 consists of 15 residues. CDR3 amino acids: CASSQDLVQASGYTF. CDR3 nucleotide sequence: TGTGCCAGCAGCCAAGATTTGGTACAGGCCTCCGGCTACACCTTC.

This clonotype was observed many times. The gene calls are TRBV6-2 or TRBV6-3 and TRBJ1-1; no clear D. The CDR3 is made up of 15 amino acids. Trimming took 5 bases from V and 11 from J, leaving 24 bases between them. Germline V gene data show CDR1 as MNHEY and CDR2 as SVGEGT. The DNA for the CDR3 is TGTGCCAGCAGTCCCGGGAGCGGCAGAGTTCGATCGGCTTTCTTT. Protein sequence: CASSPGSGRVRSAFF.

The chain employs TRBV7-2 and TRBJ2-6; D gene ambiguous. V was pared by 0 bases and J by 0 bases, with 9 bases between. The germline V gene encodes CDR1 SGHTA and CDR2 FQGNSA. CDR3 length: 17 residues. Written as DNA, the CDR3 is TGTGCCAGCAGCTTAGCTGGGCCAAGCTCTGGGGCCAACGTCCTGACTTTC. Its protein is CASSLAGPSSGANVLTF.

The CDR3 DNA follows: TGTGCCATCAGTGAGTCCGGCGGCTACGAGCAGTACTTC. Translation: CAISESGGYEQYF. This rearrangement joins TRBV10-3 to TRBJ2-7; D is uncertain. Germline V lookup: CDR1 ENHRY, CDR2 SYGVKD. V was trimmed by 0 bases and J by 3 bases, leaving 6 bases between them. The CDR3 consists of 13 residues.

This clonotype came up many times. V usage is TRBV6-5 and J usage is TRBJ2-5; D is possibly TRBD2 (5 bases). This CDR3 is built from 14 residues. Germline values: CDR1 MNHEY, CDR2 SVGAGI. The germline V and J ends were trimmed by 6 bases and 2 bases, with 13 bases remaining between them. The CDR3 loop reads CASRPTRGQETQYF. The CDR3 DNA follows: TGTGCCAGCAGGCCCACTAGAGGGCAAGAGACCCAGTACTTC.

The J gene is TRBJ1-1, the V gene TRBV5-5; D not resolved. CDR3 length equals 14 residues. The V end lost 0 bases, the J end lost 2 bases, and 8 bases lay between the germline ends. Looked up from germline, CDR1 is SGHKS and CDR2 is YYEKEE (reference sequence). The CDR3 DNA is TGTGCCAGCAGCTTGGTGTCCAGTAACACTGAAGCTTTCTTT. Translated, it gives CASSLVSSNTEAFF.

In regard to this clonotype: A read error may be the cause here, since a much bigger clone is one base away. The CDR3 does not close with the conserved phenylalanine or tryptophan, likely indicating a read error. The chain links TRBV6-5 to TRBJ2-1; 10 nucleotides match TRBD2. The CDR3 spans 15 residues. CDR1 and CDR2 (germline): MNHEY, SVGAGI. Trimming cost V 2 bases and J 6 bases; bases outside gene matches: 4. The CDR3 bases are TGTGCCAGCAGTTACCCCGGGACTAGCGCCAATGAGCAGTTCCTC. This translates into CASSYPGTSANEQFL.

The chain joins TRBV6-6 to TRBJ1-2; D may be TRBD1 (6 bases). Per the germline V gene, CDR1 is MNHNY and CDR2 is SVGAGI (reference sequence). This CDR3 has 16 residues. V lost 6 bases and J 4 bases, leaving 21 bases between the germline ends. The DNA of the CDR3 is TGTGCCAGCAGCCAAACCGGGACACAGACATTCTATGGCTACACCTTC. It specifies CASSQTGTQTFYGYTF.

This clonotype was detected ten times or more. The genes are TRBV12-3 or TRBV12-4 and TRBJ2-7; weak D call: TRBD1 (6 bases). V lost 3 bases to trimming and J lost 3 bases, with 9 bases between them. The CDR3 has 13 amino acids. The CDR3 reads CASSLQGRYEQYF. The CDR3 region has the DNA TGTGCCAGCAGTTTGCAGGGGCGCTACGAGCAGTACTTC.

The chain uses TRBV19 and TRBJ2-7, with 9 positions matching TRBD1. The CDR3 sequence is 16 residues long. CDR1 and CDR2 (germline): LNHDA, SQIVND (reference sequence). V was pared by 5 bases and J by 0 bases, with 8 bases of the junction left unmatched. The CDR3 DNA follows: TGTGCCAGTAGTCTCTCCGGGACAGGGAGCTCCTACGAGCAGTACTTC. As protein: CASSLSGTGSSYEQYF.

A few counts support this clonotype. The chain links TRBV9 to TRBJ2-7; possible D gene TRBD1, 6 bases. The ends were cut back, 4 bases at V and 3 bases at J, with 20 bases in the middle. Per the germline V gene, CDR1 is SGDLS and CDR2 is YYNGEE. The CDR3 has 16 residues. DNA for the CDR3: TGTGCCAGCAGCCAGAATCCGGCGACAGGAGACTACGAGCAGTACTTC. Translating it yields CASSQNPATGDYEQYF.

There are many counts of this clonotype. V and J are TRBV18 and TRBJ1-1; no clear D. This CDR3 has 16 residues. Germline CDR1 reads KGHSH; CDR2 reads LQKENI. V was pared by 3 bases and J by 2 bases, with 16 bases between. The CDR3 protein is CASSPRMATYNTEAFF. The CDR3 DNA reads TGTGCCAGCTCACCGCGGATGGCCACTTATAACACTGAAGCTTTCTTT.

The sample holds many counts of this clonotype. The chain links TRBV7-3 to TRBJ1-1; D might be TRBD1 (5 bases). The V and J ends lost 8 bases and 3 bases respectively, with 13 bases between them. CDR1 is SGHTA and CDR2 is FQGTGA in the germline V gene. CDR3 size: 13 residues. In DNA, the CDR3 is TGTGCCAGCGCGAGTCAGGGTGACACTGAAGCTTTCTTT. Protein sequence: CASASQGDTEAFF.

The sample holds many counts of this clonotype. This chain joins TRBV7-2 and TRBJ2-5; D is undetermined. V lost 1 base to trimming and J lost 1 base, with 7 bases between them. This CDR3 comprises 14 residues. CDR1 and CDR2 (germline): SGHTA, FQGNSA. Written as DNA, the CDR3 is TGTGCCAGCAGCTTAGGGGCAGGCCAAGAGACCCAGTACTTC. Its protein is CASSLGAGQETQYF.

This clonotype was seen more than once but under ten times. The V and J genes are TRBV4-3 and TRBJ2-2, with a weak D call TRBD1 (5 bases). The CDR3 sequence is 15 residues long. Trimming cost V 0 bases and J 3 bases, with 8 bases left between them. The germline V gene encodes CDR1 LGHNA and CDR2 YSLEER. CDR3 region: CASSQDWGHTGELFF. CDR3 DNA: TGCGCCAGCAGCCAAGATTGGGGCCACACCGGGGAGCTGTTTTTT.

The CDR3 nucleotides are TGTGCCAGCCTCCCGGCCAGAAGGAACACCATATATTTT. The encoded protein is CASLPARRNTIYF. The chain employs TRBV28 and TRBJ1-3, with D unresolved. The germline V gene has CDR1 MDHEN and CDR2 SYDVKM. V shed 8 bases and J shed 7 bases, with 15 bases lying between them. The CDR3 loop spans 13 amino acids.